The rows below give T cell receptor beta chains drawn from one sample of a study of blood T cells in healthy people across ages. TCRdb re-derived calls from the 5' RACE reads in MiXCR, one entry per CDR3 protein. The sample comprises 500,000 to 650,000 distinct CDR3 sequences, about a quarter of which are singletons, and roughly 3.5% rests with the top ten. These records were also assigned to another study, of T cells of mothers and their children.

Sequencing was done on a sample of blood. The receptors come from a boy between 2 and 10 years old in good health. The CDR3 runs from the conserved cysteine through the conserved F or W. The D gene is left open where the match is weak. Where a row states a size, it is once, few, many or the class of an expanded clone; other rows omit it.

cdr3_nt | cdr3_aa | clone_size | j_call | d_call | v_call
TGTGCCTGGAGTGTACGCTACAATGAGCAGTTCTTC | CAWSVRYNEQFF | . | TRBJ2-1 | . | TRBV30
TGTGCCAGCAGTCCGCCGGTTGAGGGGTCCGTGAATGAGCAGTTCTTC | CASSPPVEGSVNEQFF | . | TRBJ2-1 | . | TRBV12-3/TRBV12-4
TGCAGTGCTGATAGCGGGAGGGCCCCAGATACGCAGTATTTT | CSADSGRAPDTQYF | . | TRBJ2-3 | TRBD2 | TRBV20-1
TGTGCCAGCAGTACAAGCCTCGAGACCCAGTACTTC | CASSTSLETQYF | . | TRBJ2-5 | . | TRBV6-5
TGTGCCAGCAGCTTGTTTGGCGGGGCGGTTGCCGGGGAGCTGTTTTTT | CASSLFGGAVAGELFF | . | TRBJ2-2 | . | TRBV5-5
TGCGCCAGCAGTGAGGCTAGGGGGGGAGAGACCCAGTACTTC | CASSEARGGETQYF | few | TRBJ2-5 | . | TRBV10-1
TGTGCCAGCACCCCTAGCGGGGAAGAGACCCAGTACTTC | CASTPSGEETQYF | few | TRBJ2-5 | TRBD2 | TRBV12-3/TRBV12-4
TGTGCCAGCAGGCCCGGGAGGGGCACAGATACGCAGTATTTT | CASRPGRGTDTQYF | few | TRBJ2-3 | TRBD2 | TRBV2
TGTGCCAGCAGCCAAACCCTAGGAGCAGATACGCAGTATTTT | CASSQTLGADTQYF | . | TRBJ2-3 | . | TRBV9
TGTGCCAGCAGTTTACGGGGGTCTGACAATGAGCAGTTCTTC | CASSLRGSDNEQFF | . | TRBJ2-1 | . | TRBV12-3/TRBV12-4
TGTGCCAGCAGCCTGCTCGAGCGGGAGGTAGATACGCAGTATTTT | CASSLLEREVDTQYF | . | TRBJ2-3 | TRBD2 | TRBV7-2
TGTGCCAGCAGCCCATCCAAGGGAGGTGGGGGCTACACCTTC | CASSPSKGGGGYTF | . | TRBJ1-2 | . | TRBV12-3/TRBV12-4
TGCAGCGTTTATCCCCCTGAAGCTTTCTTT | CSVYPPEAFF | . | TRBJ1-1 | . | TRBV29-1